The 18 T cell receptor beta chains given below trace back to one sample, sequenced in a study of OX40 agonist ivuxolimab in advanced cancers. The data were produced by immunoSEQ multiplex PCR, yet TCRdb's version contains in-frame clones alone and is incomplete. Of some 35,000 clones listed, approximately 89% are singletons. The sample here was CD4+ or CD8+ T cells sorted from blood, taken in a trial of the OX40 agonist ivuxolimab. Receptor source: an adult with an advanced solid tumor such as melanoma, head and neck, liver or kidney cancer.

The CDR3 sequence: CSVQADSGANVLTF. The CDR3 DNA reads as TGCAGCGTGCAGGCCGACTCTGGGGCCAACGTCCTGACTTTC. The chain carries TRBV29-1 and TRBJ2-6; no reliable D call. The CDR3 extends over 14 amino acids. The germline gives CDR1 SQVTM, CDR2 ANQGSEA. V gave up 6 bases and J gave up 0 bases, with 9 bases separating them.

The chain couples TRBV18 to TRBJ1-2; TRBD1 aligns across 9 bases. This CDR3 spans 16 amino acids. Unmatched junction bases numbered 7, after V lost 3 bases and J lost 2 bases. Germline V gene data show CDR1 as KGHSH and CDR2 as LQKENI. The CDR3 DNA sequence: TGTGCCAGCTCACCTAATACAGGGGGCCAGAACTATGGCTACACCTTC. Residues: CASSPNTGGQNYGYTF. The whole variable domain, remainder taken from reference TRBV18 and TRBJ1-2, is NAGVMQNPRHLVRRRGQEARLRCSPMKGHSHVYWYRQLPEEGLKFMVYLQKENIIDESGMPKERFSAEFPKEGPSILRIQQVVRGDSAAYFCASSPNTGGQNYGYTFGSGTRLTVV.

CDR3 nucleotide sequence: TGTGCCAGCTCACCAGGACAAGCCCAAAACTATGGCTACACCTTC. Translated, it gives CASSPGQAQNYGYTF. The chain couples TRBV18 to TRBJ1-2; TRBD1 is a possible D gene (5 bases). This CDR3 has 15 residues. The V gene's germline CDR1 is KGHSH and CDR2 LQKENI. V lost 2 bases and J 2 bases, leaving 12 bases between the germline ends. Complete variable domain (other parts from reference TRBV18 and TRBJ1-2): NAGVMQNPRHLVRRRGQEARLRCSPMKGHSHVYWYRQLPEEGLKFMVYLQKENIIDESGMPKERFSAEFPKEGPSILRIQQVVRGDSAAYFCASSPGQAQNYGYTFGSGTRLTVV.

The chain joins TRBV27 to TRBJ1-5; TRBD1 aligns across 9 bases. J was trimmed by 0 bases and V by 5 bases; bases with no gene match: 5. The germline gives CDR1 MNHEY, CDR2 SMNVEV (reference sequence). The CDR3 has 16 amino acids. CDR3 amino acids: CASSRTGGVSNQPQHF. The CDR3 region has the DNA TGTGCCAGCAGTAGAACAGGGGGCGTTAGCAATCAGCCCCAGCATTTT.

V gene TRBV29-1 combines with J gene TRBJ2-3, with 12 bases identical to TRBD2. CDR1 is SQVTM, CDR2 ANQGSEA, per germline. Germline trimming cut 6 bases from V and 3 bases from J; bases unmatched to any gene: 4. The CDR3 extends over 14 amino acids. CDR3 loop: CSVQTSGRTDTQYF. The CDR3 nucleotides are TGCAGCGTGCAGACTAGCGGGAGAACAGATACGCAGTATTTT.

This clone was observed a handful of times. The CDR3 nucleotides read TGCGCCAGCAGCCAAGATTTCCCGGGGGGGGCCAGAGGCTACACCTTC. This encodes CASSQDFPGGARGYTF. The chain is built from TRBV4-1 and TRBJ1-2; tentative D call: TRBD1 (6 bases). The CDR3 has 16 amino acids. V lost 0 bases, J lost 8 bases, and 19 bases lay in between. CDR1 is MGHRA and CDR2 is YSYEKL in the germline V gene.

CDR3 sequence (DNA): TGTGCCAGCAGTTACCGGGACAGGGGTAATTCACCCCTCCACTTT. It is translated as CASSYRDRGNSPLHF. The rearrangement joins TRBV6-5 to TRBJ1-6, with 10 bases fitting TRBD1. The junction had 1 base not matched to a gene; V was cut back by 2 bases and J by 6 bases. The CDR3 extends over 15 amino acids. The germline gives CDR1 MNHEY, CDR2 SVGAGI.

The CDR3 coding sequence is TGCGCCAGCAGCTCGGGACTAGCGGGATACAATGAGCAGTTCTTC. Translating it yields CASSSGLAGYNEQFF. V is TRBV5-1 and J is TRBJ2-1; 13 nucleotides align to TRBD2. This CDR3 comprises 15 residues. CDR1 is SGHRS and CDR2 is YFSETQ in the germline V gene. J was trimmed by 4 bases and V by 3 bases; bases with no gene match: 1.

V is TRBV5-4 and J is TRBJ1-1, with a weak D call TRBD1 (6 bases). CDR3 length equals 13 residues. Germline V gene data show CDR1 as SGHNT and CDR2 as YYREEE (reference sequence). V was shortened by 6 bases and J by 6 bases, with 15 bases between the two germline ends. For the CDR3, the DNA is TGTGCCAGCACTCACAGGGATCAGTCTGAAGCTTTCTTT. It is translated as CASTHRDQSEAFF.

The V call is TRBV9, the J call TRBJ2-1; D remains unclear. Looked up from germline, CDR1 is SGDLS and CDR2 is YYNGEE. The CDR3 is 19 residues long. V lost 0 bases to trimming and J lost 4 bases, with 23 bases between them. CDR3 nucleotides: TGTGCCAGCAGCGTAGAAGTTCACAGTAAAATAACGGGTTACAATGAGCAGTTCTTC. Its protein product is CASSVEVHSKITGYNEQFF.

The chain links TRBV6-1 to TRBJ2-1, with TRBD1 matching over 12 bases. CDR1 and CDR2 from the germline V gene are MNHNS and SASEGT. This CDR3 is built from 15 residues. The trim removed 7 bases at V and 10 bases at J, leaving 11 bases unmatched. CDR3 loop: CASNIPGQGAWEQFF. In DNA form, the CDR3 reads TGTGCCAGCAATATTCCGGGACAGGGGGCTTGGGAGCAGTTCTTC.

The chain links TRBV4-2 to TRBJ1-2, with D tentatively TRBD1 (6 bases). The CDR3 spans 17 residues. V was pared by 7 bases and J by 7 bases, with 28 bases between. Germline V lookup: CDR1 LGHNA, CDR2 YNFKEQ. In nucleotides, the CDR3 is TGTGCCAGCAACCAGCCCTCACGAGGGGACACCCTAGGTGGCTACACCTTC. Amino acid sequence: CASNQPSRGDTLGGYTF.

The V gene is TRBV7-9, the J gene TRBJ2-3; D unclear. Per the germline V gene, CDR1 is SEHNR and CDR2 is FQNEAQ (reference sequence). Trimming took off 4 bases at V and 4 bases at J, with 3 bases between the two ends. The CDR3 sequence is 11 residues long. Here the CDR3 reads CASSYSDTQYF. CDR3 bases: TGTGCCAGCAGCTACTCAGATACGCAGTATTTT.

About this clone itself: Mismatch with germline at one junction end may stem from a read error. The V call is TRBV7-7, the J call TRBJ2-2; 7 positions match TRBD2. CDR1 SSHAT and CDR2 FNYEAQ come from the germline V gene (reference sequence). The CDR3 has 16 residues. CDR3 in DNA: TGTGCTAGCAGCTTAGAGGCGGGAGCTACTACCGGGGAGCTGTTTTTT. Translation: CASSLEAGATTGELFF.

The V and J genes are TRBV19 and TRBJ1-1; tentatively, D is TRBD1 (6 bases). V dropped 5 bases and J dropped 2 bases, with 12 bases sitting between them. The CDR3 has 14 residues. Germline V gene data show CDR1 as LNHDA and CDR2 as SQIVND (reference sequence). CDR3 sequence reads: CASSVTGGNTEAFF. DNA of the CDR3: TGTGCCAGTAGTGTGACAGGAGGAAACACTGAAGCTTTCTTT.

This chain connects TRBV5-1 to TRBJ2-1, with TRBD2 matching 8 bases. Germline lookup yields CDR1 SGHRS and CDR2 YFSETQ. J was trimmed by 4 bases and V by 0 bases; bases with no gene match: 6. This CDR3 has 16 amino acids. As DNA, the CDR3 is TGCGCCAGCAGCTTGGCCGGGGTAGCGGGGTACAATGAGCAGTTCTTC. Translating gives CASSLAGVAGYNEQFF.

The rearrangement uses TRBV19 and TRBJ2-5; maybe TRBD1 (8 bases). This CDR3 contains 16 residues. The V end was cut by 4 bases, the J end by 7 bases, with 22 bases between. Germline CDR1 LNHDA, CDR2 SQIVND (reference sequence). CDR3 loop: CASSKVGGTGQVTQYF. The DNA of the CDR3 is TGTGCCAGTAGTAAGGTGGGGGGGACAGGCCAGGTGACCCAGTACTTC.

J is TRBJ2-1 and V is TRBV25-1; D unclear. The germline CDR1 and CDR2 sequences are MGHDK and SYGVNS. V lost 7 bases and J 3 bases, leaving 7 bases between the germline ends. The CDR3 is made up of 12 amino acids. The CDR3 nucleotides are TGTGCCAGCAAGGGCGGCTACAATGAGCAGTTCTTC. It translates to CASKGGYNEQFF.